The sequence of this T cell receptor beta chain was determined in a study of T cell changes during pregnancy in multiple sclerosis. Sequencing used immunoSEQ multiplex PCR; TCRdb keeps in-frame clones, though not all of them. The sample carries approximately 57,000 clones, more than 85% recorded once. There are 15 residues in the CDR3. V dropped 3 bases and J dropped 8; count of bases not matched to a gene: 12. Germline V gene lookup returns CDR1 GTSNPN and CDR2 SVGIG (reference sequence). V usage is TRBV30 and J usage is TRBJ1-4; 7 bases fit TRBD1. Sample: peripheral blood, taken after pregnancy. The TCR was taken from a female donor in good health, enrolled as a control in a pregnancy study. CDR3 sequence reads: CAWRDFRGQSEKLFF. CDR3 in DNA: TGTGCCTGGAGGGATTTCAGGGGACAGAGCGAAAAACTGTTTTTT.